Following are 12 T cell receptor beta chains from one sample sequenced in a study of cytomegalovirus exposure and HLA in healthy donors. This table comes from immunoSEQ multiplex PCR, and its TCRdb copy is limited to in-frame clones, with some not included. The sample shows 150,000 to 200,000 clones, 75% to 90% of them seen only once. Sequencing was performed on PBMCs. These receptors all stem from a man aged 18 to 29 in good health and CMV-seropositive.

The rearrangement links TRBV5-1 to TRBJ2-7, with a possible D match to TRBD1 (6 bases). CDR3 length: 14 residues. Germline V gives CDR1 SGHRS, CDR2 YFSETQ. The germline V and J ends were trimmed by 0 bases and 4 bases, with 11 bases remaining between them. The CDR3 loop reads CASSLDRAGYEQYF. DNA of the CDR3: TGCGCCAGCAGCTTGGACAGGGCGGGTTACGAGCAGTACTTC.

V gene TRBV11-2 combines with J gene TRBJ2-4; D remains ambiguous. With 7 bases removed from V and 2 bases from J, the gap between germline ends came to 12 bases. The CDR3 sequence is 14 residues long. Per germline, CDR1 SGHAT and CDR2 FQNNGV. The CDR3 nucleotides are TGTGCCAGCACTCCAGGTGGATCCAAAAACATTCAGTACTTC. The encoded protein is CASTPGGSKNIQYF.

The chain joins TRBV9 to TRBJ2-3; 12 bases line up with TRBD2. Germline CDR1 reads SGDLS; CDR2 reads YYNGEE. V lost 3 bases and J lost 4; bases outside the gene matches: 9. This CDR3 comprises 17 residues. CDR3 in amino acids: CASSAGLAGVGADTQYF. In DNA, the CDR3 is TGTGCCAGCAGCGCGGGACTAGCGGGTGTCGGAGCAGATACGCAGTATTTT.

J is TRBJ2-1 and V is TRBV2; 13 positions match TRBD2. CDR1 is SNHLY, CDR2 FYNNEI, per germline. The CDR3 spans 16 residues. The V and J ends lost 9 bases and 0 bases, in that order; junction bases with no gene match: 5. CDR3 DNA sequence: TGTGCCAGAACTAGCGGGAGGGGGGGCTCCTACAATGAGCAGTTCTTC. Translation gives CARTSGRGGSYNEQFF.

The CDR3 region is CASSVTGRSDGYTF. Written as DNA, the CDR3 is TGTGCCAGCAGCGTAACAGGACGTTCAGATGGCTACACCTTC. The chain combines TRBV7-9 with TRBJ1-2, with D possibly matching TRBD1 (5 bases). The V and J ends lost 5 bases and 6 bases respectively, with 16 bases between them. In germline, CDR1 is SEHNR, CDR2 FQNEAQ (reference sequence). The CDR3 is 14 residues long.

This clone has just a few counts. The CDR3 reads CASSSTSGRFNEQYF. The CDR3 nucleotides read TGTGCCAGTAGTTCGACTAGCGGGAGATTCAACGAGCAGTACTTC. The chain links TRBV19 to TRBJ2-7, with 12 bases that match TRBD2. V trimming: 5 bases; J trimming: 5 bases; junction bases outside the gene matches: 7. There are 15 residues in the CDR3. Germline V gene data show CDR1 as LNHDA and CDR2 as SQIVND (reference sequence).

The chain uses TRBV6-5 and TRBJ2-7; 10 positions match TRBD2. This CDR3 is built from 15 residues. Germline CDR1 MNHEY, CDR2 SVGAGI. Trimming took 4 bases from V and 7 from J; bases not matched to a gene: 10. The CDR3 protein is CASSSPSGRAGEQYF. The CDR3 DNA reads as TGTGCCAGCAGTTCCCCGAGCGGGAGGGCCGGGGAGCAGTACTTC.

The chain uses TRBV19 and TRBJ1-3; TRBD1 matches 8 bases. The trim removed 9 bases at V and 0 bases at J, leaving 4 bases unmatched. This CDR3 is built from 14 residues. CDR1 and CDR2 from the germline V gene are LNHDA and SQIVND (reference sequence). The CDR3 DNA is TGTGCCAGCGGGACAGGAGACTCTGGAAACACCATATATTTT. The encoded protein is CASGTGDSGNTIYF.

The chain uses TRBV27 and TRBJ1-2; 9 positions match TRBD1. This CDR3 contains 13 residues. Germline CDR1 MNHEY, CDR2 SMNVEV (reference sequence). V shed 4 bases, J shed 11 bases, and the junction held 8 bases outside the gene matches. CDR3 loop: CASSSITGGGYTF. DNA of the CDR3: TGTGCCAGCAGTTCAATTACAGGGGGCGGATACACCTTC.

CDR3 nucleotide sequence: TGTGCCAGCAGCGTAGGGCGGACAAAGACCTACGAGCAGTACTTC. This encodes CASSVGRTKTYEQYF. The chain has TRBV9 and TRBJ2-7; TRBD1 is a possible D gene (5 bases). The ends were cut back, 0 bases at V and 2 bases at J, with 12 bases in the middle. The CDR3 length is 15 residues. From germline, CDR1 is SGDLS and CDR2 YYNGEE.

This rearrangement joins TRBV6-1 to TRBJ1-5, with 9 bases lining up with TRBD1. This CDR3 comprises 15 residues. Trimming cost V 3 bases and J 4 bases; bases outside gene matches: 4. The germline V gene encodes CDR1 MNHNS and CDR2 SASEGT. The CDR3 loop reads CASSDQGQGNQPQHF. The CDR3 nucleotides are TGTGCCAGCAGTGACCAAGGACAGGGGAATCAGCCCCAGCATTTT.

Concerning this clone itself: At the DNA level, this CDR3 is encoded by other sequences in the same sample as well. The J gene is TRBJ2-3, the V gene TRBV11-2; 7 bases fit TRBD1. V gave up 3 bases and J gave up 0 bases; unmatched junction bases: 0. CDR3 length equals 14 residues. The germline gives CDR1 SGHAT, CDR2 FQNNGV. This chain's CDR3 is CASSLTGSTDTQYF. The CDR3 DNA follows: TGTGCCAGCAGCTTGACAGGGAGCACAGATACGCAGTATTTT.